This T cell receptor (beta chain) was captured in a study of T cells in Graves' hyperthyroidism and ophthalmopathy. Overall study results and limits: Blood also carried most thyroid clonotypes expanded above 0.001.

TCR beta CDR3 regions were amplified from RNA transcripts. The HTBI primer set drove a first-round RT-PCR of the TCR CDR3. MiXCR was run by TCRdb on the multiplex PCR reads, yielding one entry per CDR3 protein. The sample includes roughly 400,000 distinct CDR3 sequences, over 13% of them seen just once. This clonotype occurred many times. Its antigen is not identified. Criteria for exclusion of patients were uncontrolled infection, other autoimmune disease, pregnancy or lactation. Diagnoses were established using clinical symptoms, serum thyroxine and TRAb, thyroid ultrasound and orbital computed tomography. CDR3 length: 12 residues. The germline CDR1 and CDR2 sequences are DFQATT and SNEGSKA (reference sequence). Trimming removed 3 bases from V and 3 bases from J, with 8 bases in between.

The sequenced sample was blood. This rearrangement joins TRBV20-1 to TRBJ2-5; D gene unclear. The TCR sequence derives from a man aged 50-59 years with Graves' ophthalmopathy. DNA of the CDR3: TGCAGTGCTAGCGTTAGGGAAGAGACCCAGTACTTC. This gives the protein CSASVREETQYF.